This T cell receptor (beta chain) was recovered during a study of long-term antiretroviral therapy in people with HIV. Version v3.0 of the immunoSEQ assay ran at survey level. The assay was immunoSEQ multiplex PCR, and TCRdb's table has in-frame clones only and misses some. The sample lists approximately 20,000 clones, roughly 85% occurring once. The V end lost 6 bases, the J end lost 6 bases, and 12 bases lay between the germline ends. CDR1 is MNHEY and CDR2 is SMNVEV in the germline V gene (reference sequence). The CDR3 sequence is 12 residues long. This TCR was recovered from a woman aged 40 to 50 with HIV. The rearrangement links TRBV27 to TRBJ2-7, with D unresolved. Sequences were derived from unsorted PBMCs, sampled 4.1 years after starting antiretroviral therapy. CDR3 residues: CASSPFPFEQYF. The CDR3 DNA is TGTGCCAGCAGCCCTTTCCCGTTCGAGCAGTACTTC.